The 2 T cell receptor beta chains below all came from one sample that was sequenced in a study of CD8+ T cells in alopecia areata. RNA extraction was followed by reverse transcription into cDNA, which acted as the sequencing template. Profiled with immunoSEQ multiplex PCR; TCRdb holds only in-frame clones, not every one. The table shows about 110,000 clones, with 55% to 75% occurring only once. The specimen sequenced was CD8+ T cells sorted from blood. Receptor source: a human donor in good health.

In its sample, this clone was seen many times. The chain has TRBV13 and TRBJ2-2; possibly TRBD2 for D (6 bases). V was clipped by 3 bases and J by 0 bases, with 14 bases between them. This CDR3 contains 17 residues. The germline V gene has CDR1 PRHDT and CDR2 FYEKMQ (reference sequence). CDR3 nucleotide sequence: TGTGCCAGCAGCTTGTTCTGGGGGGAACCGAACACCGGGGAGCTGTTTTTT. This translates into CASSLFWGEPNTGELFF. The complete variable domain, with remaining parts taken from reference TRBV13 and TRBJ2-2, reads AAGVIQSPRHLIKEKRETATLKCYPIPRHDTVYWYQQGPGQDPQFLISFYEKMQSDKGSIPDRFSAQQFSDYHSELNMSSLELGDSALYFCASSLFWGEPNTGELFFGEGSRLTVL.

This clone was found once. The V gene is TRBV9, the J gene TRBJ1-2, with TRBD1 matching 8 bases. Per the germline V gene, CDR1 is SGDLS and CDR2 is YYNGEE. Trimming at V came to 4 bases and at J to 5 bases, leaving 7 bases not matched to a gene. The CDR3 extends over 14 amino acids. CDR3 loop: CASSSGQVLYGYTF. CDR3 in DNA: TGTGCCAGCAGCTCGGGACAGGTCCTTTATGGCTACACCTTC. Using reference TRBV9 and TRBJ1-2 for the parts outside the CDR3, the full variable domain is DSGVTQTPKHLITATGQRVTLRCSPRSGDLSVYWYQQSLDQGLQFLIQYYNGEERAKGNILERFSAQQFPDLHSELNLSSLELGDSALYFCASSSGQVLYGYTFGSGTRLTVV.